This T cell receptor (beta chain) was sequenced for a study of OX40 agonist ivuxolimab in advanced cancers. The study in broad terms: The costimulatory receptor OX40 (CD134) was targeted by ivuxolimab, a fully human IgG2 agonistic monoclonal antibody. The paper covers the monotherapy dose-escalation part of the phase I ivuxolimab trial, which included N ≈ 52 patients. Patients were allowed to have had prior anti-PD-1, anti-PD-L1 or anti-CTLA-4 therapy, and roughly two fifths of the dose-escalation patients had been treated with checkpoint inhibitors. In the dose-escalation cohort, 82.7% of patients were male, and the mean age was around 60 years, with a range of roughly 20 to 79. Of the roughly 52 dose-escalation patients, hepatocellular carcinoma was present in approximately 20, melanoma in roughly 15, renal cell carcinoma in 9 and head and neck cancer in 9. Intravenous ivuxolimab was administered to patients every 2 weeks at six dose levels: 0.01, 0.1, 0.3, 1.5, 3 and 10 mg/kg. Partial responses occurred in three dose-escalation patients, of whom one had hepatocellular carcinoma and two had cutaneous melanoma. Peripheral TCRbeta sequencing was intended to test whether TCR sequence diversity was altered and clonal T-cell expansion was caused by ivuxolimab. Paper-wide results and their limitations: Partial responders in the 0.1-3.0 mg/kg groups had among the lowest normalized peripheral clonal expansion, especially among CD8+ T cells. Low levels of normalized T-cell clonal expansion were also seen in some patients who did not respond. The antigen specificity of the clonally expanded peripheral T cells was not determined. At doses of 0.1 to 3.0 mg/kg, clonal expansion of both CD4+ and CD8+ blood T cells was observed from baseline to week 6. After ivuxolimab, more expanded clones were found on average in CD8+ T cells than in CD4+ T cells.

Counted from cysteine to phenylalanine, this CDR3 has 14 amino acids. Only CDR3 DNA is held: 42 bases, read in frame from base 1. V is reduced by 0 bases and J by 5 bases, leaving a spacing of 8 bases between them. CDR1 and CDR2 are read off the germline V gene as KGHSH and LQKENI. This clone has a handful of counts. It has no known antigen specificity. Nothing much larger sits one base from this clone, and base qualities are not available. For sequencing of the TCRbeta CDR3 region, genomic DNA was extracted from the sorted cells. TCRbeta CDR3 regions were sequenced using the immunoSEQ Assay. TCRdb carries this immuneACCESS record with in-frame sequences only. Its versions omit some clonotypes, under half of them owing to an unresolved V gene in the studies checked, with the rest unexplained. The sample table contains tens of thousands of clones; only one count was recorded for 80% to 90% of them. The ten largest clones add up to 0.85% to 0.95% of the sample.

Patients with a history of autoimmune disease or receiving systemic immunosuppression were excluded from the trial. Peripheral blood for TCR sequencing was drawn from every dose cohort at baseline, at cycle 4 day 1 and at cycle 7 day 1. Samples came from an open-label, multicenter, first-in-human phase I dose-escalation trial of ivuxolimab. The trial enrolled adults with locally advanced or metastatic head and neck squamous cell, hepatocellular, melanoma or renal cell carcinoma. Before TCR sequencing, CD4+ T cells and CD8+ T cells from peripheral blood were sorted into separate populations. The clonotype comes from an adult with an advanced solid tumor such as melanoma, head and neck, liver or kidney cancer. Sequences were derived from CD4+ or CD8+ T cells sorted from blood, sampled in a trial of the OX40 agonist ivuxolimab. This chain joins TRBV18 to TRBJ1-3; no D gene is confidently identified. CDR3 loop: CASSPPMLRNTIYF. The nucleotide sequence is TGTGCCAGCTCACCACCGATGCTGAGAAACACCATATATTTT.